The clone carrying this T cell receptor (beta chain) was seen many times. The data stem from a study of Graves' ophthalmopathy and Graves' hyperthyroidism. For repertoire sequencing, the TCR beta CDR3 regions were amplified from RNA transcripts. First-round RT-PCR with HTBI primers preceded a second-round multiplex PCR. Via MiXCR, TCRdb re-called the multiplex PCR reads, giving one row per CDR3 protein. The sample has a few hundred thousand distinct CDR3 sequences, roughly 21% seen once. V lost 0 bases and J 4 bases, leaving 9 bases between the germline ends. Per germline, CDR1 SGHAT and CDR2 FQNNGV. There are 14 residues in the CDR3. The PBMC fraction was derived from 9 to 10 ml of fresh peripheral blood.

The sequence was obtained from a woman between 18 and 29 years old with stable Graves' hyperthyroidism. The chain employs TRBV11-2 and TRBJ2-5; D gene ambiguous. Sequenced material: peripheral blood. The CDR3 coding sequence is TGTGCCAGCAGCTTAGATCCCGGTCCAGAGACCCAGTACTTC. Protein sequence: CASSLDPGPETQYF. Full variable domain (remainder filled in from reference TRBV11-2 and TRBJ2-5): EAGVAQSPRYKIIEKRQSVAFWCNPISGHATLYWYQQILGQGPKLLIQFQNNGVVDDSQLPKDRFSAERLKGVDSTLKIQPAKLEDSAVYLCASSLDPGPETQYFGPGTRLLVL.